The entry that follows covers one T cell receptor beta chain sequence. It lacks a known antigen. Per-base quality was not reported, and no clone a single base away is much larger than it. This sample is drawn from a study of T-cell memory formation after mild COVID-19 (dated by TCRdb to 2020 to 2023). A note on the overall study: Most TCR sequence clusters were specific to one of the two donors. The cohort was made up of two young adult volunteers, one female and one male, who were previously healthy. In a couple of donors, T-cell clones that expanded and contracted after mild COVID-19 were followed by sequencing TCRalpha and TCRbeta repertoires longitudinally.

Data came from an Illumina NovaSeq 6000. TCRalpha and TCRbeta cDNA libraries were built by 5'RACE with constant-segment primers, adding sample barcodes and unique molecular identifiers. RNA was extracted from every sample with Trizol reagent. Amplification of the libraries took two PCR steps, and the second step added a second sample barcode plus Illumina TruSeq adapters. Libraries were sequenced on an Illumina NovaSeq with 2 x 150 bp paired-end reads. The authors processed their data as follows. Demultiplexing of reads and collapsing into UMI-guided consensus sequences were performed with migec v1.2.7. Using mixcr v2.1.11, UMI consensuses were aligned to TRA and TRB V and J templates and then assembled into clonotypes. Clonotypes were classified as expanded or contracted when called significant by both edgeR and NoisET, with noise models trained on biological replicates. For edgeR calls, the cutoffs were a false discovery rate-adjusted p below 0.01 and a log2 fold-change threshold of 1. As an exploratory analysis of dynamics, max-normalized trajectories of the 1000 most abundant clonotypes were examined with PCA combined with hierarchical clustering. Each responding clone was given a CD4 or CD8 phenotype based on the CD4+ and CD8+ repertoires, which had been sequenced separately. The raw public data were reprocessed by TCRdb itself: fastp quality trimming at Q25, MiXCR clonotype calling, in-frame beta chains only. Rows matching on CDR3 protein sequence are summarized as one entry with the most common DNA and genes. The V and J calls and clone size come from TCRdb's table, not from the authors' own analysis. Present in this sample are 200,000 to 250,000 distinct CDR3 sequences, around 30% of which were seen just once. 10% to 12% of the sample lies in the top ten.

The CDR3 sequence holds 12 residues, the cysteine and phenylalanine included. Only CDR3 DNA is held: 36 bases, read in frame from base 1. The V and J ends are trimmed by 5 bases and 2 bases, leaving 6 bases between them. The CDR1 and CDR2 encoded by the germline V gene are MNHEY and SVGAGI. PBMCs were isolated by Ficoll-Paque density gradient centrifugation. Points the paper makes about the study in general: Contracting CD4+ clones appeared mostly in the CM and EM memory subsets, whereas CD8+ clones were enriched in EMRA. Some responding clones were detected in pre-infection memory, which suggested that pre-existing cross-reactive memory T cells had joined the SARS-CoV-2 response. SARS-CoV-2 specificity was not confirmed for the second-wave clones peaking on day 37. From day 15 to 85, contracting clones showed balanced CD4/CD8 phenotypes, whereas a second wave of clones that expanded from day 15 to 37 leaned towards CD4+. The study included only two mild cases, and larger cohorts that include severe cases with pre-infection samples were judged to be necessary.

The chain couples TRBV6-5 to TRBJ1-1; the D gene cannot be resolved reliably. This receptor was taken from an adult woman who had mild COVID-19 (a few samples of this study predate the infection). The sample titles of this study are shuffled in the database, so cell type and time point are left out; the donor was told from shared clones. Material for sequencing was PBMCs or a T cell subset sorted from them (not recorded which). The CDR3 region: CASSRHNTEAFF. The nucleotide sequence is TGTGCCAGCAGTCGCCATAACACTGAAGCTTTCTTT.